Below are 9 T cell receptor beta chains sequenced from a single sample in a study of shared clonotypes between healthy human individuals. Generated by immunoSEQ multiplex PCR, the TCRdb table keeps only in-frame clones and is missing some. Of 1,100,000 or so clones listed, 75% to 80% are singletons. Sequenced sample: memory CD4+ T cells from PBMCs. The subset here: CD45RA-negative fraction. The receptors shown here come from a young man in good health. Some clones in this sample may be carry-over from other donors' samples.

This sequence joins TRBV14 and TRBJ2-2, with 10 positions matching TRBD2. In germline, CDR1 is SGHDN, CDR2 FVKESK. V was pared by 6 bases and J by 1 base, with 2 bases of the junction left unmatched. The CDR3 totals 15 residues. DNA of the CDR3: TGTGCCAGCAGACGGACTAGCGGGAACACCGGGGAGCTGTTTTTT. Translating it yields CASRRTSGNTGELFF.

There are a few counts of this clone. The V and J genes are TRBV2 and TRBJ2-7, with TRBD1 matching 9 bases. With 7 bases clipped from V and 0 bases from J, the junction kept 10 bases outside the gene matches. CDR3 length: 16 amino acids. CDR1 and CDR2 (germline): SNHLY, FYNNEI. The CDR3 sequence is CASIDPGQGNSYEQYF. The CDR3 region has the DNA TGTGCCAGCATCGACCCGGGACAGGGCAACTCCTACGAGCAGTACTTC.

The genes are TRBV4-2 and TRBJ2-1, with D perhaps matching TRBD2 (5 bases). Germline assignment: CDR1 LGHNA and CDR2 YNFKEQ. V dropped 4 bases and J dropped 5 bases, with 21 bases sitting between them. The CDR3 loop spans 17 amino acids. The CDR3 sequence is CASSRRLQREVHNEQFF. The CDR3 DNA sequence: TGTGCCAGCAGCCGCCGACTACAGCGAGAGGTCCACAATGAGCAGTTCTTC.

The chain carries TRBV7-3 and TRBJ2-3; D is undetermined. Looked up from germline, CDR1 is SGHTA and CDR2 is FQGTGA. The V and J ends lost 3 bases and 8 bases respectively, with 9 bases between them. The CDR3 length is 12 residues. The CDR3 DNA is TGTGCCAGCAGCTTCGACTCAGTTACGCAGTATTTT. Residues: CASSFDSVTQYF.

This clone appeared once. The CDR3 region has the DNA TGTGCCAGCACAGAGTTCGGAACTAGCGGGAGTAAAGAGCAGTACTTC. Its translation is CASTEFGTSGSKEQYF. This rearrangement joins TRBV28 to TRBJ2-7, with 11 bases fitting TRBD2. J lost 7 bases, V lost 7 bases, and 15 bases had no gene match. Germline V gene lookup returns CDR1 MDHEN and CDR2 SYDVKM. The CDR3 covers 16 residues.

This clone was recorded a few times. This chain links TRBV11-3 with TRBJ2-1, with D unclear. V was shortened by 1 base and J by 8 bases, with 9 bases between the two germline ends. This CDR3 comprises 13 residues. Germline V gene data show CDR1 as SGHNT and CDR2 as YENEEA. CDR3 sequence reads: CASSLGSPDEQFF. DNA for the CDR3: TGTGCCAGCAGCTTAGGTTCCCCGGATGAGCAGTTCTTC.

This chain links TRBV5-4 with TRBJ2-3, with D perhaps matching TRBD2 (5 bases). V lost 1 base, J lost 2 bases, and 14 bases lay in between. The CDR3 covers 16 residues. CDR1 and CDR2 (germline): SGHNT, YYREEE (reference sequence). CDR3 in amino acids: CASSLLANRNTDTQYF. For the CDR3, the DNA is TGTGCCAGCAGCTTGTTAGCGAACCGGAACACAGATACGCAGTATTTT.

This CDR3 reads CANLDDRDYGYTF. DNA of the CDR3: TGTGCCAACCTAGATGACCGGGACTATGGCTACACCTTC. The chain uses TRBV28 and TRBJ1-2; D is undetermined. Germline V gene data show CDR1 as MDHEN and CDR2 as SYDVKM. The CDR3 loop spans 13 amino acids. V lost 10 bases and J lost 3, with 15 bases in between.

The chain is built from TRBV10-3 and TRBJ2-1, with TRBD2 matching 16 bases. V lost 6 bases to trimming and J lost 0 bases; unmatched junction nucleotides: 8. The length of the CDR3 is 19 residues. The germline gives CDR1 ENHRY, CDR2 SYGVKD. As DNA, the CDR3 is TGTGCCATCAGGGCAGGGACTAGCGGGAGGGGACTCTCCTACAATGAGCAGTTCTTC. Protein: CAIRAGTSGRGLSYNEQFF.